This T cell receptor (beta chain) was identified during a study of T cells in Graves' hyperthyroidism and ophthalmopathy. Trimming took 1 base from V and 1 from J, leaving 11 bases between them. This CDR3 has 15 residues. The germline V gene encodes CDR1 MGHDK and CDR2 SYGVNS. From RNA transcripts, TCR beta CDR3 regions were amplified. During a first-round RT-PCR of the TCR CDR3, the HTBI primer set was used. A single record per CDR3 protein comes from TCRdb applying MiXCR to the multiplex PCR reads. The table shows around 340,000 distinct CDR3 sequences, with around 14% occurring only once. The receptor comes from a woman in her 30s with Graves' hyperthyroidism. The chain is built from TRBV25-1 and TRBJ2-7; D possibly corresponds to TRBD1 (6 bases). The sequenced material came from blood. CDR3 residues: CASSESRQGSYEQYF. CDR3 nucleotides: TGTGCCAGCAGTGAATCTCGGCAGGGGTCCTACGAGCAGTACTTC.